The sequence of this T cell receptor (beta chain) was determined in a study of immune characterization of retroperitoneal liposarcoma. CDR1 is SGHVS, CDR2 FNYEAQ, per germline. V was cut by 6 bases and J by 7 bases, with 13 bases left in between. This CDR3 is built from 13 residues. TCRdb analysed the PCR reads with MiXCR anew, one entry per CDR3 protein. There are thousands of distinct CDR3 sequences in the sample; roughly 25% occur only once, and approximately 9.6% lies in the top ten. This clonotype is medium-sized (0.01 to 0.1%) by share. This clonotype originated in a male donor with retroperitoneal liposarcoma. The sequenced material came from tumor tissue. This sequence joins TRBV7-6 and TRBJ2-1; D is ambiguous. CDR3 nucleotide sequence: TGTGCCAGCAGTCACGAACGGTCAAATGAGCAGTTCTTC. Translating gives CASSHERSNEQFF.